The 30 T cell receptor beta chains below come from one sample, sequenced in a study of blood T cells in healthy people across ages. PCR was performed a second time for about 7 to 11 cycles using a sample-barcoded 5' primer and a J-beta primer mix. TCRdb analysed the 5' RACE reads with MiXCR anew, one entry per CDR3 protein. The data hold around 800,000 distinct CDR3 sequences, with roughly 24% observed a single time. The data were also submitted as part of a second study, on T cells of mothers and their children.

Sequencing input: blood. The receptor set was obtained from a boy younger than 18 in good health.

In this sample, this clonotype turned up a few times. The V and J genes are TRBV4-1 and TRBJ2-5; 7 positions agree with TRBD1. The germline CDR1 and CDR2 sequences are MGHRA and YSYEKL. V lost 3 bases and J lost 5; bases outside the gene matches: 12. The CDR3 is 16 amino acids. CDR3 region: CASSHPRDRKEETQYF. The DNA for the CDR3 is TGCGCCAGCAGCCACCCCCGGGACAGAAAGGAGGAGACCCAGTACTTC.

This clonotype has only a few counts. The chain's CDR3 is CASSFHPPRDRASEQYF. CDR3 coding DNA: TGTGCCAGCAGCTTCCACCCGCCCCGGGACAGGGCATCCGAGCAGTACTTC. This chain connects TRBV5-4 to TRBJ2-5, with TRBD1 matching 9 bases. The end of the DNA fits TRBJ2-7 better, so the J call may be wrong. CDR3 length equals 17 residues. Germline CDR1 SGHNT, CDR2 YYREEE (reference sequence).

This chain links TRBV2 with TRBJ2-1; 10 nucleotides agree with TRBD1. Germline trimming cut 0 bases from V and 10 bases from J; bases unmatched to any gene: 18. The CDR3 spans 19 residues. Germline CDR1 reads SNHLY; CDR2 reads FYNNEI. CDR3 nucleotide sequence: TGTGCCAGCAGTGAAGCGGGACAGGGGTCAAGTTGGGCCCGTTGGGAGCAGTTCTTC. Its translation is CASSEAGQGSSWARWEQFF. The full variable domain, with the rest looked up from reference TRBV2 and TRBJ2-1, is EPEVTQTPSHQVTQMGQEVILRCVPISNHLYFYWYRQILGQKVEFLVSFYNNEISEKSEIFDDQFSVERPDGSNFTLKIRSTKLEDSAMYFCASSEAGQGSSWARWEQFFGPGTRLTVL.

This clonotype was seen more than once but under ten times. CDR3 bases: TGTGCCAGCAGTATGGGTGGGAGCGAGCAGTACTTC. Encoded protein: CASSMGGSEQYF. The chain has TRBV2 and TRBJ2-7, with D maybe TRBD2 (5 bases). Germline lookup yields CDR1 SNHLY and CDR2 FYNNEI. V gave up 5 bases and J gave up 6 bases, with 11 bases separating them. CDR3 length: 12 residues.

This clonotype was recorded many times. The DNA for the CDR3 is TGTGCCAGCAGTCCCCTCGGGCAGCCCCAGCATTTT. Its protein product is CASSPLGQPQHF. This rearrangement joins TRBV6-6 to TRBJ1-5; D gene ambiguous. The CDR3 is 12 amino acids. Germline loops: CDR1 MNHNY, CDR2 SVGAGI (reference sequence). Trimming left V 5 bases short and J 7 bases short, with 9 bases between.

This clonotype has more than one count but fewer than ten. The J gene is TRBJ2-2, the V gene TRBV6-5; D is possibly TRBD1 or TRBD2 (5 bases each). The length of the CDR3 is 15 residues. Germline assignment: CDR1 MNHEY and CDR2 SVGAGI. Trimming removed 0 bases at V and 3 bases at J, with 8 bases between. CDR3 residues: CASSYSGTHTGELFF. CDR3 coding DNA: TGTGCCAGCAGTTACTCGGGGACCCACACCGGGGAGCTGTTTTTT.

The rearrangement joins TRBV6-2 or TRBV6-3 to TRBJ2-1; no clear D gene. Germline V gene data show CDR1 as MNHEY and CDR2 as SVGEGT. CDR3 length: 15 amino acids. V lost 2 bases and J 5 bases, leaving 13 bases between the germline ends. CDR3 region: CASSYAPGLDNEQFF. In nucleotides, the CDR3 is TGTGCCAGCAGTTACGCACCGGGCCTAGACAATGAGCAGTTCTTC.

This clonotype has only a few counts. V gene TRBV6-5 combines with J gene TRBJ1-5, with a weak D call TRBD1 (5 bases). Germline assignment: CDR1 MNHEY and CDR2 SVGAGI. V lost 2 bases, J lost 5 bases, and 13 bases lay in between. The CDR3 extends over 15 amino acids. Here the CDR3 DNA reads TGTGCCAGCAGTTACGACAGTTCGAAGGATCAGCCCCAGCATTTT. Translation: CASSYDSSKDQPQHF.

This rearrangement joins TRBV5-4 to TRBJ1-1; D uncertain. Trimming took off 9 bases at V and 0 bases at J, with 15 bases between the two ends. CDR3 length equals 14 residues. The germline gives CDR1 SGHNT, CDR2 YYREEE (reference sequence). The CDR3 nucleotides are TGTGCCACTTGGGTGACTGGCATGAACACTGAAGCTTTCTTT. It codes for CATWVTGMNTEAFF.

V and J are TRBV29-1 and TRBJ2-3; a weak D match, TRBD1 (7 bases). From germline, CDR1 is SQVTM and CDR2 ANQGSEA. The V end lost 5 bases, the J end lost 3 bases, and 18 bases lay between the germline ends. This CDR3 has 15 amino acids. CDR3 amino acids: CSVRPGGSGTDTQYF. CDR3 DNA sequence: TGCAGCGTTCGTCCAGGGGGGAGTGGGACAGATACGCAGTATTTT.

This rearrangement joins TRBV2 to TRBJ2-1; no definite D call. Germline V CDR1 and CDR2: SNHLY, FYNNEI. The ends were cut back, 4 bases at V and 8 bases at J, with 3 bases in the middle. There are 10 residues in the CDR3. Here the CDR3 DNA reads TGTGCCAGCAGTGTCTATGAGCAGTTCTTC. Translated, it gives CASSVYEQFF.

The gene calls are TRBV29-1 and TRBJ1-4; no firm D call. The CDR3 runs 12 residues. CDR1 is SQVTM and CDR2 is ANQGSEA in the germline V gene. The V end lost 7 bases, the J end lost 4 bases, and 10 bases lay between the germline ends. CDR3 sequence: CSAESGNEKLFF. The CDR3 DNA reads TGCAGCGCGGAATCCGGTAATGAAAAACTGTTTTTT.

This clonotype turned up a few times. V usage is TRBV12-3 or TRBV12-4 and J usage is TRBJ2-5; 8 bases line up with TRBD1. The CDR3 runs 15 residues. With 2 bases clipped from V and 5 bases from J, the junction kept 7 bases outside the gene matches. The CDR3 here is CASSLFRGRRETQYF. The CDR3, as DNA: TGTGCCAGCAGTTTATTCAGGGGGCGCCGGGAGACCCAGTACTTC.

This clonotype came up a few times. This sequence joins TRBV3-1 and TRBJ2-6; possible D gene TRBD1, 5 bases. This CDR3 has 19 residues. From germline, CDR1 is LGHDT and CDR2 YNNKEL (reference sequence). V shed 5 bases and J shed 0 bases, with 20 bases lying between them. Written as DNA, the CDR3 is TGTGCCAGCAGCTACTCAGGGCTAGGGGAAAGCTCTGGGGCCAACGTCCTGACTTTC. It translates to CASSYSGLGESSGANVLTF. Together with reference TRBV3-1 and TRBJ2-6, the CDR3 gives the full variable domain: DTAVSQTPKYLVTQMGNDKSIKCEQNLGHDTMYWYKQDSKKFLKIMFSYNNKELIINETVPNRFSPKSPDKAHLNLHINSLELGDSAVYFCASSYSGLGESSGANVLTFGAGSRLTVL.

V usage is TRBV2 and J usage is TRBJ2-7; D remains unclear. Germline values: CDR1 SNHLY, CDR2 FYNNEI. The CDR3 is 15 residues long. V lost 2 bases and J lost 3, with 14 bases in between. The chain's CDR3 is CASSEFWKPGYEQYF. The CDR3, as DNA: TGTGCCAGCAGTGAATTTTGGAAGCCCGGCTACGAGCAGTACTTC.

The chain employs TRBV18 and TRBJ2-7; no firm D call. The CDR3 has 14 residues. Germline V gives CDR1 KGHSH, CDR2 LQKENI. Trimming stripped 1 base from V and 6 bases from J, with 13 bases between. CDR3 coding DNA: TGTGCCAGCTCACCACTATCAAGGCATGGCGAGCAGTACTTC. It encodes CASSPLSRHGEQYF.

This clonotype appeared many times. This chain uses TRBV12-3 or TRBV12-4 with TRBJ2-5; D gene unclear. Trimming pared 4 bases from V and 5 bases from J, leaving 11 bases between. This CDR3 is built from 13 residues. The CDR3 spells CASSSRPRETQYF. Written as DNA, the CDR3 is TGTGCCAGCAGTTCGAGACCGCGGGAGACCCAGTACTTC.

The chain has TRBV10-3 and TRBJ1-4, with unresolved D. This CDR3 spans 13 amino acids. Trimming stripped 4 bases from V and 7 bases from J, with 10 bases between. Germline V gene lookup returns CDR1 ENHRY and CDR2 SYGVKD. The CDR3 spells CAISGLEGEKLFF. CDR3 bases: TGTGCCATCAGTGGACTGGAGGGTGAAAAACTGTTTTTT.

The J gene is TRBJ2-7, the V gene TRBV20-1; TRBD1 might be the D (6 bases). Trimming removed 2 bases at V and 8 bases at J, with 10 bases between. The CDR3 loop spans 11 amino acids. Germline CDR1 DFQATT, CDR2 SNEGSKA (reference sequence). The CDR3 region is CSARYRAQQYF. The CDR3 DNA reads TGCAGTGCTAGATACAGGGCTCAGCAGTACTTC.

The J gene is TRBJ1-1, the V gene TRBV3-1, with TRBD1 matching 8 bases. The V gene end was trimmed by 0 bases and the J gene end by 0 bases; junction bases not matched to a gene: 6. Per germline, CDR1 LGHDT and CDR2 YNNKEL (reference sequence). The CDR3 is 17 residues long. Here the CDR3 reads CASSQDWTGSMNTEAFF. The CDR3 bases are TGTGCCAGCAGCCAAGATTGGACAGGGTCAATGAACACTGAAGCTTTCTTT.

This clonotype turned up a few times. The rearrangement uses TRBV10-1 and TRBJ2-3, with 10 bases aligning to TRBD1. CDR1 and CDR2 (germline): WNHNN, SYGVQD (reference sequence). Unmatched junction bases numbered 9, after V lost 6 bases and J lost 3 bases. CDR3 length: 16 residues. CDR3 in amino acids: CASSNARDRGTDTQYF. The CDR3 DNA reads as TGCGCCAGCAGCAACGCGCGGGACAGGGGTACAGATACGCAGTATTTT.

The V and J genes are TRBV4-1 and TRBJ2-7; D is perhaps TRBD2 (5 bases). This CDR3 spans 15 amino acids. Germline CDR1 reads MGHRA; CDR2 reads YSYEKL. V dropped 6 bases and J dropped 0 bases, with 15 bases sitting between them. The CDR3 DNA sequence: TGCGCCAGCAGTCCAGAGGGCACCTTCTCCTACGAGCAGTACTTC. It translates to CASSPEGTFSYEQYF.

This clonotype was detected only a few times. J is TRBJ1-2 and V is TRBV29-1; D might be TRBD1 (5 bases). V dropped 7 bases and J dropped 4 bases, with 19 bases sitting between them. In germline, CDR1 is SQVTM, CDR2 ANQGSEA. CDR3 length: 14 residues. The CDR3 sequence is CSASGTGKAYGYTF. DNA of the CDR3: TGCAGCGCGTCGGGGACGGGGAAAGCCTATGGCTACACCTTC.

This clonotype was detected only a few times. CDR3 DNA: TGTGCCAGCACCCTAGGGACCTCTACCTCCTACGAGCAGTACTTC. This translates into CASTLGTSTSYEQYF. The V gene is TRBV28, the J gene TRBJ2-7; tentatively, D is TRBD1 or TRBD2 (5 bases each). The CDR3 contains 15 residues. V was trimmed by 7 bases and J by 0 bases, leaving 16 bases between them. CDR1 is MDHEN and CDR2 is SYDVKM in the germline V gene.

This clonotype occurred a few times. The rearrangement uses TRBV5-6 and TRBJ1-6, with D possibly matching TRBD1 (5 bases). The V gene lost 2 bases and the J gene lost 8 bases, with 14 bases spanning the gap. Germline V CDR1 and CDR2: SGHDT, YYEEEE. This CDR3 spans 15 amino acids. The CDR3 is CASSLLGGDHSPLHF. CDR3 coding DNA: TGTGCCAGCAGCTTACTGGGGGGTGATCATTCACCCCTCCACTTT.

This clonotype appeared many times. V usage is TRBV2 and J usage is TRBJ2-1; D unresolved. The closer fit of TRBJ2-7 to the DNA end suggests the J call may be wrong. The CDR3 sequence is 12 residues long. Per germline, CDR1 SNHLY and CDR2 FYNNEI. The CDR3 spells CASSEDLWEQYF. CDR3 nucleotides: TGTGCCAGCAGTGAAGACCTTTGGGAGCAGTACTTC.

A few counts support this clonotype. The gene calls are TRBV20-1 and TRBJ2-7; tentatively, D is TRBD1 (5 bases). This CDR3 comprises 12 residues. The V end lost 2 bases, the J end lost 9 bases, and 14 bases lay between the germline ends. Germline loops: CDR1 DFQATT, CDR2 SNEGSKA (reference sequence). The chain's CDR3 is CSARPYDSLQYF. DNA of the CDR3: TGCAGTGCTAGACCCTATGACAGCCTGCAGTACTTC.

This clonotype was counted between two and nine times. This chain joins TRBV27 and TRBJ1-1, with 10 bases aligning to TRBD1. CDR3 length equals 17 residues. The ends lost 7 bases at V and 4 bases at J; junction bases unmatched: 15. Per the germline V gene, CDR1 is MNHEY and CDR2 is SMNVEV (reference sequence). The CDR3 reads CASTTYGQGVHGTEAFF. The DNA for the CDR3 is TGTGCCAGCACCACCTACGGACAGGGGGTTCACGGCACTGAAGCTTTCTTT.

A single count supports this clonotype. V and J are TRBV20-1 and TRBJ1-2; no reliable D call. V was cut by 3 bases and J by 12 bases, with 20 bases left in between. CDR1 and CDR2 from the germline V gene are DFQATT and SNEGSKA (reference sequence). The length of the CDR3 is 13 residues. CDR3 bases: TGCAGTGCTAGGTCCCGCGTTGGGCTCCATAACACCTTC. This encodes CSARSRVGLHNTF.

The chain recombines TRBV7-9 with TRBJ2-1; weak D call: TRBD1 (5 bases). Germline CDR1 is SEHNR and CDR2 is FQNEAQ (reference sequence). The CDR3 runs to 17 residues. V shed 1 base and J shed 0 bases, with 13 bases lying between them. The CDR3 loop reads CASSLGGGRLSYNEQFF. CDR3 in DNA: TGTGCCAGCAGCTTAGGGGGCGGCAGGCTCTCCTACAATGAGCAGTTCTTC.